One sample yielded the 10 T cell receptor beta chains listed below, sequenced in a study of cytomegalovirus exposure and HLA in healthy donors. The PCR was carried out with 60 Vbeta primers and 13 Jbeta primers. Using immunoSEQ multiplex PCR, the repertoire was profiled, and TCRdb retains in-frame clones only, with some absent. The repertoire has under 50,000 clones, 65% to 80% of them found once; the top ten carry 6.3%. Specimen: PBMCs. These receptor sequences come from a man under 40 in good health and CMV-seronegative.

The genes are TRBV19 and TRBJ2-7; 8 nucleotides agree with TRBD1. With V trimmed by 6 bases and J by 3 bases, 4 bases remained unmatched. The length of the CDR3 is 13 residues. Germline assignment: CDR1 LNHDA and CDR2 SQIVND (reference sequence). CDR3 region: CASSPRGLYEQYF. In nucleotides, the CDR3 is TGTGCCAGTAGCCCCAGGGGGCTCTACGAGCAGTACTTC.

V and J are TRBV19 and TRBJ2-2, with 7 bases lining up with TRBD1. Per germline, CDR1 LNHDA and CDR2 SQIVND (reference sequence). V lost 2 bases and J lost 7; bases outside the gene matches: 7. The CDR3 is 15 amino acids. This chain's CDR3 is CASSITRGKGGELFF. The CDR3 DNA reads TGTGCCAGTAGTATAACCAGGGGGAAGGGCGGGGAGCTGTTTTTT.

The chain is built from TRBV9 and TRBJ2-7; TRBD1 aligns across 7 bases. Trimming cost V 3 bases and J 3 bases; bases outside gene matches: 6. CDR3 size: 14 residues. The V gene's germline CDR1 is SGDLS and CDR2 YYNGEE. CDR3 in amino acids: CASSAGQSGYEQYF. The CDR3 coding sequence is TGTGCCAGCAGCGCGGGACAGTCCGGCTACGAGCAGTACTTC.

The chain has TRBV2 and TRBJ2-7, with D tentatively TRBD1 (6 bases). Trimming stripped 1 base from V and 3 bases from J, with 13 bases between. CDR1 SNHLY and CDR2 FYNNEI come from the germline V gene. The CDR3 is 15 residues long. The DNA for the CDR3 is TGTGCCAGCAGTGAAGGATGGACAGATGACTACGAGCAGTACTTC. Translation: CASSEGWTDDYEQYF.

The chain is built from TRBV6-1 and TRBJ2-5; 16 nucleotides match TRBD2. Germline trimming cut 3 bases from V and 2 bases from J; bases unmatched to any gene: 9. Germline assignment: CDR1 MNHNS and CDR2 SASEGT. CDR3 length: 19 residues. CDR3 nucleotide sequence: TGTGCCAGCAGTGATGGGCGGGGACTAGCGGGAGGGAAACAAGAGACCCAGTACTTC. Its translation: CASSDGRGLAGGKQETQYF.

This chain connects TRBV2 to TRBJ2-1; TRBD2 agrees at 12 bases. The length of the CDR3 is 15 residues. Germline lookup yields CDR1 SNHLY and CDR2 FYNNEI. The ends lost 3 bases at V and 6 bases at J; junction bases unmatched: 3. CDR3 sequence (DNA): TGTGCCAGCAGTGAGACTAGCGGGAGAGGCAATGAGCAGTTCTTC. This codes for CASSETSGRGNEQFF.

Only a few counts were recorded for this clone. The gene calls are TRBV6-1 and TRBJ2-6; TRBD1 is a possible D gene (6 bases). The CDR3 loop spans 15 amino acids. Germline V gene data show CDR1 as MNHNS and CDR2 as SASEGT. Trimming stripped 3 bases from V and 3 bases from J, with 9 bases between. The CDR3 here is CASSEDSYGANVLTF. The DNA of the CDR3 is TGTGCCAGCAGTGAGGACAGCTATGGGGCCAACGTCCTGACTTTC.

The chain recombines TRBV5-1 with TRBJ2-7; 12 nucleotides match TRBD2. Trimming at V came to 2 bases and at J to 10 bases, leaving 10 bases not matched to a gene. The CDR3 sequence is 15 residues long. Germline V gene data show CDR1 as SGHRS and CDR2 as YFSETQ. The CDR3 sequence: CASSLRTSGNLLQYF. CDR3 DNA: TGCGCCAGCAGCTTAAGGACTAGCGGGAACCTTCTTCAGTACTTC.

The sample holds a few counts of this clone. The chain is built from TRBV4-2 and TRBJ2-7; 10 bases fit TRBD2. V dropped 0 bases and J dropped 3; count of bases not matched to a gene: 5. Germline V lookup: CDR1 LGHNA, CDR2 YNFKEQ. CDR3 length: 16 residues. CDR3 protein: CASSQEGASGGYEQYF. In DNA, the CDR3 is TGTGCCAGCAGCCAAGAAGGGGCTAGCGGGGGCTACGAGCAGTACTTC.

The V gene is TRBV5-4, the J gene TRBJ2-7, with 10 bases fitting TRBD2. With 4 bases clipped from V and 5 bases from J, the junction kept 9 bases outside the gene matches. Germline assignment: CDR1 SGHNT and CDR2 YYREEE (reference sequence). CDR3 length: 15 amino acids. The CDR3 nucleotides read TGTGCCAGCAGCAGAACTAGCGGGGTTTCCCACGAGCAGTACTTC. It is translated as CASSRTSGVSHEQYF.